This T cell receptor (beta chain) came from a study of T cell clonotyping in hematopoietic cell transplantation. V shed 4 bases and J shed 0 bases, with 13 bases lying between them. CDR3 length equals 16 residues. Germline V gene sequence: CDR1 LNHDA, CDR2 SQIVND (reference sequence). The assay was immunoSEQ multiplex PCR, and TCRdb's table has in-frame clones only and misses some. Among 10,000 or so clones listed, about nine tenths were seen once. This material consisted of PBMCs, taken 180 days after allogeneic stem cell transplant. This receptor was obtained from a human patient who had an allogeneic stem cell transplant, so the T cells may come from the graft donor. The donor label of this sample is uncertain. Some clones in this sample may be carry-over from other donors' samples. The chain uses TRBV19 and TRBJ1-3; D uncertain. Here the CDR3 DNA reads TGTGCCAGTAGTAGAACAGCTAGCCCCTCTGGAAACACCATATATTTT. Protein: CASSRTASPSGNTIYF.